Each of the 13 T cell receptor beta chains below was sequenced from the same sample in a study of T cell repertoires in ileal Crohn's disease (dated by TCRdb to between 2018 and 2020). Library prep was done by the immunoSEQ multiplex PCR assay. TCRdb mirrors the immuneACCESS table, restricted to in-frame sequences. Some clones are absent from its copies; in checked studies, under half trace to an unresolved V gene, and the reason for the others is unknown. Present in this sample are fewer than 20,000 clones, about 93% of which were seen just once. Of the sample, roughly 3.4% falls within the top ten clones. Input material: ileal tissue. All receptors derive from an adult with Crohn's disease.

V gene TRBV7-6 combines with J gene TRBJ2-2, with TRBD2 as a possible D gene (6 bases). Between the trimmed V and J ends, which lost 5 bases and 4 bases, there was a span of 17 bases. Per the germline V gene, CDR1 is SGHVS and CDR2 is FNYEAQ. The CDR3 covers 16 residues. CDR3 nucleotide sequence: TGTGCCAGCAGCCCTTTAAGCGCCGGGGGCACCGGGGAGCTGTTTTTT. This encodes CASSPLSAGGTGELFF.

The chain carries TRBV7-3 and TRBJ2-3; TRBD1 aligns across 7 bases. This CDR3 is 15 amino acids long. Germline V gives CDR1 SGHTA, CDR2 FQGTGA. Germline trimming cut 5 bases from V and 2 bases from J; bases unmatched to any gene: 7. The CDR3: CASSIRDSFTDTQYF. CDR3 nucleotides: TGTGCCAGCAGCATCCGGGACAGCTTCACAGATACGCAGTATTTT.

The rearrangement joins TRBV19 to TRBJ2-2; 8 bases align to TRBD1. J lost 3 bases, V lost 4 bases, and 1 base had no gene match. The germline V gene has CDR1 LNHDA and CDR2 SQIVND (reference sequence). The CDR3 contains 14 residues. The CDR3 nucleotides are TGTGCCAGTAGTACGACAGGGGACACCGGGGAGCTGTTTTTT. Its protein product is CASSTTGDTGELFF.

The gene calls are TRBV7-9 and TRBJ1-4; 8 bases are a match to TRBD1. The CDR3 sequence is 15 residues long. The ends lost 3 bases at V and 7 bases at J; junction bases unmatched: 7. Germline CDR1 and CDR2: SEHNR and FQNEAQ (reference sequence). The CDR3: CASSFRQGSSEKLFF. The DNA for the CDR3 is TGTGCCAGCAGCTTTAGACAGGGGTCGAGTGAAAAACTGTTTTTT.

J is TRBJ2-1 and V is TRBV6-6, with D unclear. Trimming stripped 0 bases from V and 4 bases from J, with 4 bases between. Germline loops: CDR1 MNHNY, CDR2 SVGAGI (reference sequence). The CDR3 contains 13 residues. The CDR3 DNA is TGTGCCAGCAGTTACTCTGCGTACAATGAGCAGTTCTTC. Its translation: CASSYSAYNEQFF.

The table lists this clone with a count of one. The chain links TRBV5-1 to TRBJ2-2, with D maybe TRBD2 (6 bases). The germline V gene has CDR1 SGHRS and CDR2 YFSETQ. The V and J ends lost 2 bases and 4 bases respectively, with 15 bases between them. The CDR3 extends over 16 amino acids. DNA for the CDR3: TGCGCCAGCAGCTTTTGGGACTCGGGAAGCACCGGGGAGCTGTTTTTT. It translates to CASSFWDSGSTGELFF.

This sequence joins TRBV20-1 and TRBJ1-1; 7 nucleotides match TRBD1. Germline V gene sequence: CDR1 DFQATT, CDR2 SNEGSKA (reference sequence). The CDR3 length is 11 residues. V was pared by 5 bases and J by 3 bases, with 0 bases of the junction left unmatched. This chain's CDR3 is CSAQGDTEAFF. DNA of the CDR3: TGCAGTGCTCAGGGGGACACTGAAGCTTTCTTT.

The V gene is TRBV4-3, the J gene TRBJ2-5; TRBD2 agrees at 10 bases. The length of the CDR3 is 18 residues. J was trimmed by 5 bases and V by 0 bases; bases with no gene match: 12. CDR1 is LGHNA, CDR2 YSLEER, per germline. Written as DNA, the CDR3 is TGCGCCAGCAGCCAAGATAACCTAGCGGGGGCCCCCCCGGAGACCCAGTACTTC. Translation gives CASSQDNLAGAPPETQYF.

This rearrangement joins TRBV4-3 to TRBJ2-1, with 8 bases that match TRBD2. The CDR3 is made up of 15 amino acids. Trimming cost V 2 bases and J 2 bases; bases outside gene matches: 2. Germline V lookup: CDR1 LGHNA, CDR2 YSLEER. The CDR3 spells CASSQTSGAYNEQFF. The CDR3, as DNA: TGCGCCAGCAGCCAAACTAGCGGAGCCTACAATGAGCAGTTCTTC.

The chain has TRBV18 and TRBJ1-1, with a tentative D call TRBD1 (6 bases). The V gene's germline CDR1 is KGHSH and CDR2 LQKENI. V shed 3 bases and J shed 1 base, with 18 bases lying between them. The CDR3 is 17 amino acids. Here the CDR3 reads CASSPGPNRAANTEAFF. CDR3 bases: TGTGCCAGCTCACCCGGACCCAACAGGGCTGCGAACACTGAAGCTTTCTTT.

The gene calls are TRBV7-9 and TRBJ2-5; 12 positions match TRBD2. The J call is in doubt because the DNA end fits TRBJ2-7 better. CDR1 is SEHNR and CDR2 is FQNEAQ in the germline V gene (reference sequence). The CDR3 is 17 amino acids. The CDR3 nucleotides are TGTGCCAGCTCCTCACGGACTAGCGGGGCCCCCTCCTACGAGCAGTACTTC. Encoded protein: CASSSRTSGAPSYEQYF.

This chain connects TRBV19 to TRBJ1-4; D uncertain. The germline gives CDR1 LNHDA, CDR2 SQIVND (reference sequence). This CDR3 has 14 amino acids. V was shortened by 0 bases and J by 7 bases, with 9 bases between the two germline ends. The CDR3 reads CASSIDPGFEKLFF. In DNA, the CDR3 is TGTGCCAGTAGTATAGATCCGGGATTTGAAAAACTGTTTTTT.

This chain joins TRBV6-5 and TRBJ2-1; 11 nucleotides align to TRBD2. The V gene end was trimmed by 2 bases and the J gene end by 8 bases; junction bases not matched to a gene: 8. The CDR3 is 16 amino acids. Germline CDR1 reads MNHEY; CDR2 reads SVGAGI. The CDR3 region is CASSYPASGGIHEQFF. The CDR3 region has the DNA TGTGCCAGCAGTTACCCCGCTAGCGGGGGGATTCATGAGCAGTTCTTC.